These T cell receptor beta chains were read from a single sample in a study of beta chain features in type 1 diabetes. Profiling relied on immunoSEQ multiplex PCR, and the TCRdb table lists in-frame clones only, not all of them. The sample consists of fewer than 900,000 clones, roughly a sixth of them appearing once. The sample consisted of naive CD4+ T cells from blood. The receptors were gathered from a woman younger than 35 in good health. CDR3s include the opening cysteine and the closing phenylalanine or tryptophan. A D gene is named only where the DNA matches it firmly. A row's size may be missing; if present it is once, few, many or a size class.

D gene,clone size,J gene,V gene,CDR3 length,CDR3 protein,CDR3 DNA
-,-,TRBJ1-2,TRBV18,14,CASSLRGEDYGYTF,TGTGCCAGCTCCCTAAGAGGGGAAGACTATGGCTACACCTTC
-,few,TRBJ1-1,TRBV7-2,15,CASSLEIGGAHLRPF,TGTGCCAGCAGCTTAGAGATCGGGGGCGCGCACCTCCGCCCCTTT
-,few,TRBJ2-2,TRBV7-2,10,CASSPGELFF,TGTGCCAGCAGCCCCGGGGAGCTGTTTTTT
-,-,TRBJ2-6,TRBV7-9,15,CASSLTGSGANVLTF,TGTGCCAGCAGCTTGACAGGATCTGGGGCCAACGTCCTGACTTTC
-,-,TRBJ2-1,TRBV6-4,14,CASSDNPNDNEQFF,TGTGCCAGCAGTGACAATCCGAATGACAATGAGCAGTTCTTC
TRBD1,few,TRBJ1-2,TRBV5-1,15,CASSSWKDRVYGYTF,TGCGCCAGCAGCTCCTGGAAAGACAGGGTCTATGGCTACACCTTC
TRBD1,few,TRBJ2-7,TRBV25-1,15,CASSESPLRTGKQYF,TGTGCCAGCAGTGAATCCCCACTCCGGACAGGGAAGCAGTACTTC
-,few,TRBJ1-3,TRBV7-9,16,CASSSGQRFSGNTIYF,TGTGCCAGCAGCTCAGGACAGCGATTTTCTGGAAACACCATATATTTT
TRBD1,few,TRBJ2-2,TRBV18,20,CASSPPSGQGTWRVTGELFF,TGTGCCAGCTCACCACCGTCGGGACAGGGGACTTGGCGGGTCACCGGGGAGCTGTTTTTT
-,-,TRBJ1-1,TRBV2,12,CASLRRNTEAFF,TGTGCCAGCTTGCGGCGAAACACTGAAGCTTTCTTT
-,few,TRBJ1-2,TRBV7-2,13,CASSGDGKMGYTF,TGTGCCAGCAGCGGAGACGGAAAAATGGGCTACACCTTC
TRBD1,-,TRBJ2-7,TRBV10-3,15,CAISDSGTGGYEQYF,TGTGCCATCAGTGACTCGGGGACAGGAGGATACGAGCAGTACTTC
-,few,TRBJ2-1,TRBV28,18,CARLREFGTVSPYNEQFF,TGTGCCAGACTGAGAGAGTTTGGGACGGTGAGCCCTTACAATGAGCAGTTCTTC
-,-,TRBJ2-4,TRBV6-5,13,CASSVRAQIIQYF,TGTGCCAGCAGTGTCAGGGCCCAAATCATTCAGTACTTC
-,few,TRBJ2-1,TRBV19,12,CASSIGVGAMLF,TGTGCCAGTAGCATCGGAGTTGGGGCTATGCTCTTC
-,few,TRBJ2-4,TRBV19,15,CASSEGSLAKNIQYF,TGTGCCAGTAGTGAAGGGTCACTAGCCAAAAACATTCAGTACTTC
TRBD1,-,TRBJ1-1,TRBV7-2,15,CASSLGEGASTEAFF,TGTGCCAGCAGCTTAGGTGAGGGGGCGAGCACTGAAGCTTTCTTT
-,few,TRBJ1-2,TRBV28,11,CASSAFYGYTF,TGTGCCAGCAGTGCCTTCTATGGCTACACCTTC
-,few,TRBJ2-1,TRBV5-8,15,CASSLEGFSYNEQFF,TGTGCCAGCAGCTTGGAAGGGTTCTCCTACAATGAGCAGTTCTTC
TRBD1,few,TRBJ1-2,TRBV6-5,15,CASSDGTGDSYGYTF,TGTGCCAGCAGCGACGGGACAGGAGACAGCTATGGCTACACCTTC
TRBD2,-,TRBJ2-3,TRBV4-2,15,CASSRAGDSTDTQYF,TGTGCCAGCAGCCGAGCGGGGGACAGCACAGATACGCAGTATTTT
TRBD1,few,TRBJ1-2,TRBV5-4,15,CASSYIVQGNYGYTF,TGTGCCAGCAGCTACATCGTACAGGGGAACTATGGCTACACCTTC
-,-,TRBJ2-1,TRBV15,16,CATSSRGMAGHYEQFF,TGTGCCACCAGCAGCCGCGGGATGGCCGGACACTATGAGCAGTTCTTC
-,-,TRBJ1-1,TRBV18,13,CASSPSNDLEAFF,TGTGCCAGCTCGCCGAGCAACGATCTAGAAGCTTTCTTT
TRBD2,-,TRBJ2-3,TRBV28,15,CASSSPLAGADTQYF,TGTGCCAGCAGTTCCCCGCTAGCGGGAGCAGATACGCAGTATTTT
TRBD1,few,TRBJ2-7,TRBV28,16,CASSFSWDSPNYEQYF,TGTGCCAGCAGTTTTTCCTGGGACAGCCCTAACTACGAGCAGTACTTC
-,few,TRBJ2-7,TRBV5-1,12,CASSLGTYEQYF,TGCGCCAGCAGCTTGGGGACTTACGAGCAGTACTTC
TRBD2,few,TRBJ2-3,TRBV4-3,15,CASSQDLLATDTQYF,TGCGCCAGCAGCCAAGATTTACTAGCGACAGATACGCAGTATTTT
-,-,TRBJ2-3,TRBV6-5,14,CASSPPSSGDTQYF,TGTGCCAGCAGCCCCCCTTCCTCCGGAGATACGCAGTATTTT
TRBD1,-,TRBJ1-4,TRBV5-1,15,CASSFSPGQNEKLFF,TGCGCCAGCAGCTTCTCACCGGGACAGAATGAAAAACTGTTTTTT
TRBD2,-,TRBJ2-4,TRBV7-3,13,CASSLAGENIQYF,TGTGCCAGCAGCTTGGCGGGGGAAAACATTCAGTACTTC
-,-,TRBJ1-4,TRBV25-1,15,CASSEWEVRGEKLFF,TGTGCCAGCAGTGAATGGGAGGTTAGGGGTGAAAAACTGTTTTTT
-,-,TRBJ2-1,TRBV7-2,15,CASSLTGSSYNEQFF,TGTGCCAGCAGCCTAACAGGGAGCTCCTACAATGAGCAGTTCTTC
-,few,TRBJ2-3,TRBV7-8,16,CASSLVKGVRADTQYF,TGTGCCAGCAGCTTAGTTAAGGGGGTGAGGGCAGATACGCAGTATTTT
-,-,TRBJ2-5,TRBV6-5,12,CASRTFLETQYF,TGTGCCAGCAGGACGTTTTTAGAGACCCAGTACTTC
-,few,TRBJ1-1,TRBV27,15,CASSLNGDRIPEAFF,TGTGCCAGCAGTTTAAACGGCGACAGGATTCCTGAAGCTTTCTTT
-,-,TRBJ2-7,TRBV28,14,CASSLVGGVYEQYF,TGTGCCAGCAGTTTAGTGGGGGGAGTCTACGAGCAGTACTTC
TRBD1,few,TRBJ1-5,TRBV27,16,CASRGQGGLSNQPQHF,TGTGCCAGCAGGGGACAGGGTGGGTTGAGCAATCAGCCCCAGCATTTT
-,-,TRBJ2-7,TRBV6-5,14,CASSYGGATYEQYF,TGTGCCAGCAGTTACGGAGGGGCTACCTACGAGCAGTACTTC
TRBD2,few,TRBJ2-1,TRBV28,14,CASSFSSGTNEQFF,TGTGCCAGCAGTTTTTCTAGCGGGACAAACGAGCAGTTCTTC
TRBD2,-,TRBJ2-1,TRBV28,17,CASSLLRQLAGVPEQFF,TGTGCCAGCAGTTTATTAAGACAACTAGCGGGAGTCCCTGAGCAGTTCTTC
TRBD1,-,TRBJ2-1,TRBV5-1,15,CASSSRTGDYNEQFF,TGCGCCAGCAGCTCCCGGACAGGGGACTACAATGAGCAGTTCTTC
-,few,TRBJ2-1,TRBV5-4,14,CASKLTGSGNEQFF,TGTGCCAGCAAACTCACAGGGTCTGGGAATGAGCAGTTCTTC
TRBD1,-,TRBJ1-2,TRBV2,15,CASSLLAGGAIGYTF,TGTGCCAGCAGCCTTTTGGCAGGGGGCGCGATTGGCTACACCTTC
TRBD1,-,TRBJ1-3,TRBV4-2,17,CASSQVDKGARGNTIYF,TGTGCCAGCAGCCAAGTAGACAAGGGGGCTCGTGGAAACACCATATATTTT
-,-,TRBJ1-2,TRBV28,15,CASRPGSQANYGYTF,TGTGCCAGCAGACCCGGGTCTCAAGCTAACTATGGCTACACCTTC
TRBD1,few,TRBJ1-6,TRBV25-1,16,CASSELGTGGSSPLHF,TGTGCCAGCAGCGAACTCGGGACAGGGGGCAGTTCACCCCTCCACTTT
TRBD2,-,TRBJ2-7,TRBV27,15,CASSPLAAIYYEQYF,TGTGCCAGCAGTCCCCTAGCGGCTATCTACTACGAGCAGTACTTC
-,few,TRBJ2-1,TRBV19,14,CASSIRGASDEQFF,TGTGCCAGTAGTATACGGGGGGCTTCGGATGAGCAGTTCTTC
-,few,TRBJ2-2,TRBV28,12,CASSVSYGELFF,TGTGCCAGCAGTGTCTCCTACGGGGAGCTGTTTTTT
TRBD1,-,TRBJ2-7,TRBV6-1,15,CASSEATGAFYEQYF,TGTGCCAGCAGTGAAGCAACAGGGGCTTTTTACGAGCAGTACTTC
-,few,TRBJ1-4,TRBV9,16,CASSAPGVRGGEKLFF,TGTGCCAGCAGCGCACCAGGGGTGAGAGGGGGTGAAAAACTGTTTTTT